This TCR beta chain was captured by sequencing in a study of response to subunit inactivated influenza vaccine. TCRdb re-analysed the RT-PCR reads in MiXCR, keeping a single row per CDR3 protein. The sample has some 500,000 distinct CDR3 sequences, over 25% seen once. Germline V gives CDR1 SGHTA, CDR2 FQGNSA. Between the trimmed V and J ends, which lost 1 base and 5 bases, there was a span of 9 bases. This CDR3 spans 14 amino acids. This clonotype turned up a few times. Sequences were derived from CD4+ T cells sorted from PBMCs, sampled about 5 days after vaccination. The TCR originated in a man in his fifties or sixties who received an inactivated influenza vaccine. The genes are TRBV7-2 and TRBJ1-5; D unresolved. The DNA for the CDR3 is TGTGCCAGCAGCTTAGGTTTGGGGTATCAGCCCCAGCATTTT. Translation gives CASSLGLGYQPQHF.